This TCR beta chain was documented in a study of Ad26.COV2.S vaccination and SARS-CoV-2 variants. Study-level results: Using TCR breadth and depth analyses may have led to underestimated total T cell responses.

As to treatment: about 20 received Ad26.COV2.S at low or high dose, single or two shots; 5 received placebo; per-sample allocation not given. Material that was analyzed had been drawn on day 63 after the first vaccine or placebo injection. The individual, an adult aged 18-55 years, was a donor in Boston. CDR1 is SQVTM, CDR2 ANQGSEA, per germline. CDR3 length: 12 residues. V lost 4 bases and J lost 2, with 8 bases in between. As regards this clone: Its antigen is unknown.

TCRdb's table, derived via immunoSEQ multiplex PCR, lists solely in-frame clones and lacks some. The sample holds about 280,000 clones, about 87% seen once. The chain couples TRBV29-1 to TRBJ1-1, with no clear D. This sequence was found in a person between 18 and 59 years old who received the Ad26.COV2.S COVID-19 vaccine or a placebo. Sequencing used peripheral blood, obtained in a trial of Ad26.COV2.S vaccine versus placebo. CDR3 DNA: TGCAGCGTTGGGGGAGGAAACACTGAAGCTTTCTTT. Translated: CSVGGGNTEAFF.